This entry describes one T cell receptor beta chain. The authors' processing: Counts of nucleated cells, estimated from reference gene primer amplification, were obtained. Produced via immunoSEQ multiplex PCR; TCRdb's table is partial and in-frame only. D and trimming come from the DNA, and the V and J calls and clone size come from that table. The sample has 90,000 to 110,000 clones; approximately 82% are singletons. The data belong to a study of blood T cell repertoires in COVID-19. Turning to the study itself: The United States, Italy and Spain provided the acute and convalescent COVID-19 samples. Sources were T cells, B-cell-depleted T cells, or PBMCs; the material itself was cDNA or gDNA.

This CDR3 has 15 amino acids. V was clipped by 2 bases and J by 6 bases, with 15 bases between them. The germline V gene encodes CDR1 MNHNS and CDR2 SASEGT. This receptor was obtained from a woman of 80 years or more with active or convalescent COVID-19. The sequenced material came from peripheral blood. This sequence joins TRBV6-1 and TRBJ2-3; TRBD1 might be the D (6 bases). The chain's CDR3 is CASSEYQGFMDTQYF. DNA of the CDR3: TGTGCCAGCAGTGAATATCAGGGGTTCATGGATACGCAGTATTTT.